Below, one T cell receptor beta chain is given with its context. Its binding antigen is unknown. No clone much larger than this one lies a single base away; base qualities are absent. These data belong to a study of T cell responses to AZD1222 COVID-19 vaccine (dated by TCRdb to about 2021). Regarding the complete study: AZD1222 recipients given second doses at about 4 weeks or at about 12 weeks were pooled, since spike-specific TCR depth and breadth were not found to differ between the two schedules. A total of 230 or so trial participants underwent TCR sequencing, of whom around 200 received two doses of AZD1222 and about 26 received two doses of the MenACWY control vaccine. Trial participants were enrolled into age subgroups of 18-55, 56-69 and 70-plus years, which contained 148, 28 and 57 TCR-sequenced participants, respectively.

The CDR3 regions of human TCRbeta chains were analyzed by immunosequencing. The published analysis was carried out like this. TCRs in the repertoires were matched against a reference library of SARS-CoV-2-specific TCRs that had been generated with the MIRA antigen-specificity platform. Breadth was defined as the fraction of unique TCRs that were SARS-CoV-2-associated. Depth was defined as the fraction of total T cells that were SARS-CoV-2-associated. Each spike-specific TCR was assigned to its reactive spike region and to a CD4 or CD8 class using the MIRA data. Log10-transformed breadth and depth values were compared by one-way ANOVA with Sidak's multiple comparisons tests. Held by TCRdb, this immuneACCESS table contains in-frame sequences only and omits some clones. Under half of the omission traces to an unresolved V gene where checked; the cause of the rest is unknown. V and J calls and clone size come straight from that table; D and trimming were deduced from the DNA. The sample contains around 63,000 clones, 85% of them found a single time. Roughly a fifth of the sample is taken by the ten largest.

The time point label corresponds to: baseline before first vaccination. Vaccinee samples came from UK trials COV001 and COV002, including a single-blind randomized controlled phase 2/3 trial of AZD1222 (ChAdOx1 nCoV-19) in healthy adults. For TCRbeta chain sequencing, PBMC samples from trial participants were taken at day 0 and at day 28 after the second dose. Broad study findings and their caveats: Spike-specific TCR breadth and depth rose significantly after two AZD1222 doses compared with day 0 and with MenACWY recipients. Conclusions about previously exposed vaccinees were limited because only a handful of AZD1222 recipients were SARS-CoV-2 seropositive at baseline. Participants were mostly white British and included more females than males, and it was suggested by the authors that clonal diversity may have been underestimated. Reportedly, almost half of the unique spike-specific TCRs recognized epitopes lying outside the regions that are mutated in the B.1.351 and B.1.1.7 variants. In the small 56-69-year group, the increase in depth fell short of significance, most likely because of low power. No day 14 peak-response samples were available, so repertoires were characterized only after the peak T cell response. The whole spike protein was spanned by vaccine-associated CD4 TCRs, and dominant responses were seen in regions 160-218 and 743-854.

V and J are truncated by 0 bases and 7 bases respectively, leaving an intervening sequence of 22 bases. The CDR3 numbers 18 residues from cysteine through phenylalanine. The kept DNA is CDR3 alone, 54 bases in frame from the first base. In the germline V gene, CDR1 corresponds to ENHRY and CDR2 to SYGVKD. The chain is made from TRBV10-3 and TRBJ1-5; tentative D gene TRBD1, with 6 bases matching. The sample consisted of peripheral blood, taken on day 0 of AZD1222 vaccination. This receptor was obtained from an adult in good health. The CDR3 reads CAISESGTGGNSGQPQHF. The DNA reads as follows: TGTGCCATCAGTGAGTCCGGGACCGGGGGCAATTCCGGCCAGCCCCAGCATTTT.